The TCR beta chain described here comes from a study of identical twins. Study findings and constraints: Analyses of zero insertions could, in part, be confounded by invariant MAIT and iNKT cells. The abundant beta clonotypes from cord blood had fewer insertions, and memory repertoires had none of this.

From germline, CDR1 is SQVTM and CDR2 ANQGSEA. This CDR3 region has 14 residues. Unmatched junction bases numbered 3, after V lost 4 bases and J lost 0 bases. Everyone who donated was a healthy Caucasian. TCRdb re-called the 5' RACE reads through MiXCR, storing one row per CDR3 protein. The data contain about 240,000 distinct CDR3 sequences, 8% to 11% of them singletons. This clonotype was recorded many times. The target antigen is unknown. The gene calls are TRBV29-1 and TRBJ2-1, with 7 positions matching TRBD2. This sequence originates from a man aged 50 or older in good health. Sequenced: memory T cells sorted from blood. The chain's CDR3 is CSVVGGSSYNEQFF. For the CDR3, the DNA is TGCAGCGTTGTAGGCGGGAGCTCCTACAATGAGCAGTTCTTC.